These T cell receptor beta chains were read from a single sample in a study of cytomegalovirus exposure and HLA in healthy donors. The assay was immunoSEQ multiplex PCR, and TCRdb's table has in-frame clones only and misses some. Among about 140,000 clones listed, around 82% were seen once. Sequencing was performed on PBMCs. Receptors originate from a man younger than 35 in good health and CMV-seropositive. CDR3s include the opening cysteine and the closing phenylalanine or tryptophan.

v_call cdr3_length cdr3_aa
TRBV28 13 CASMRGRADTQYF
TRBV21-1 15 CASKTGGHTNYEQYF
TRBV4-1 15 CASSQSASGYYEQYF
TRBV30 13 CAWSGGQNEKLFF
TRBV6-1 15 CASSLGTDSNQPQHF
TRBV29-1 13 CSVETSGVLEQYF
TRBV6-1 15 CASSENGAQVYEQYF
TRBV10-2 16 CASSSPGTGTLVEQYF
TRBV15 13 CATSRDRGGELFF
TRBV27 17 CASSSPRLAGEVDTQYF
TRBV27 17 CASSLLGTSGNRYEQYF
TRBV2 17 CASSSDRGLIIYNEQFF
TRBV2 11 CASSAGETQYF
TRBV6-1 14 CASSDLQGYQPQHF
TRBV28 16 CASSPRGRGLDYGYTF
TRBV7-9 15 CASSLRTAGANVLTF
TRBV5-1 15 CASSLEAGRTDTQYF
TRBV4-1 15 CASSPWTSGPYEQYF